This TCR beta chain was recovered during a study of blood T cell repertoires in COVID-19. Study overall: Acute and convalescent COVID-19 samples came from the United States, Italy and Spain.

In the original workflow: From reference gene primer amplification, estimates of nucleated cell counts were derived. Clones were read by immunoSEQ multiplex PCR, and TCRdb kept only the in-frame ones, dropping some. V and J calls and clone size come straight from that table; D and trimming were deduced from the DNA. The sample lists tens of thousands of clones, over 75% seen once, with 12% in the top ten. The germline gives CDR1 SQVTM, CDR2 ANQGSEA. V was cut by 7 bases and J by 8 bases, with 17 bases left in between. This CDR3 region has 13 residues. What was sequenced was peripheral blood. This TCR was recovered from a human donor in a cohort sampled during active COVID-19. This rearrangement joins TRBV29-1 to TRBJ2-2; maybe TRBD1 (7 bases). CDR3 nucleotide sequence: TGCAGCGCTACCCAGGGGGGTTCGGGGGAGCTGTTTTTT. Residues: CSATQGGSGELFF.